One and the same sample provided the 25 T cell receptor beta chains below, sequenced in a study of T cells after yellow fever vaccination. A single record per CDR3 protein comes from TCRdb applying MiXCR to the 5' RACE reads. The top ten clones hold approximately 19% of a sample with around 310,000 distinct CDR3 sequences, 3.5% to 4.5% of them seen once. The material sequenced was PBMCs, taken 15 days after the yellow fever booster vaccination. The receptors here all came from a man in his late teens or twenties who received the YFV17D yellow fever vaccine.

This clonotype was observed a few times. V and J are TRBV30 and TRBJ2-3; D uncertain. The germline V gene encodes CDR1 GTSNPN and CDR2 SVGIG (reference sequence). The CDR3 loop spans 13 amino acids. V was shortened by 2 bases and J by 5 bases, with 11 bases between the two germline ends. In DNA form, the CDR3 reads TGTGCCTGGAGTACTTCTTCACTAGATACGCAGTATTTT. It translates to CAWSTSSLDTQYF.

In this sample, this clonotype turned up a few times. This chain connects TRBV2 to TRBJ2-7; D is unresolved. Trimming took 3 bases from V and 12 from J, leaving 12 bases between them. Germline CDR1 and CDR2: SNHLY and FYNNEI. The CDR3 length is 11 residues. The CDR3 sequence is CASSDEFRGYF. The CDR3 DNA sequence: TGTGCCAGCAGTGACGAGTTTCGAGGGTACTTC. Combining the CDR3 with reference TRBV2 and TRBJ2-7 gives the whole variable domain EPEVTQTPSHQVTQMGQEVILRCVPISNHLYFYWYRQILGQKVEFLVSFYNNEISEKSEIFDDQFSVERPDGSNFTLKIRSTKLEDSAMYFCASSDEFRGYFGPGTRLTVT.

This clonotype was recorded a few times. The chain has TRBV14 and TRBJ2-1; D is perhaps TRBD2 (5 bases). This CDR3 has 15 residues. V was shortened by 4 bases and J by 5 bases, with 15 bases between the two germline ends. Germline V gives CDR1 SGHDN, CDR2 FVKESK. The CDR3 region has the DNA TGTGCCAGCAGCCCACTGGGGAGAGGAGACAATGAGCAGTTCTTC. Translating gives CASSPLGRGDNEQFF.

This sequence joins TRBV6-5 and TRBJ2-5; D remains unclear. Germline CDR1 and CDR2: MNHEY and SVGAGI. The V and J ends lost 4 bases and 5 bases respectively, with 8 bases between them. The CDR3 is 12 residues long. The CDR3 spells CASSLVPETQYF. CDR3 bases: TGTGCCAGCAGTTTGGTCCCGGAGACCCAGTACTTC.

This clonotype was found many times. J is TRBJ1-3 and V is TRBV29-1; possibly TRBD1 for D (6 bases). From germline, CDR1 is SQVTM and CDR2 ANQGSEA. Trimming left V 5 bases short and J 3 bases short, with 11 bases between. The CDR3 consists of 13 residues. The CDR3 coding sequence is TGCAGCGTTTCCACAGGGAGTGGAAACACCATATATTTT. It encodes CSVSTGSGNTIYF. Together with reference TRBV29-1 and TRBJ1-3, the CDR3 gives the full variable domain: SAVISQKPSRDICQRGTSLTIQCQVDSQVTMMFWYRQQPGQSLTLIATANQGSEATYESGFVIDKFPISRPNLTFSTLTVSNMSPEDSSIYLCSVSTGSGNTIYFGEGSWLTVV.

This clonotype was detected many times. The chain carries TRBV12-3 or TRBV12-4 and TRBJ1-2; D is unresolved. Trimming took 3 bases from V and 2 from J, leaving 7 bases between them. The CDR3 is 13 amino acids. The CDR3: CASSFGSNYGYTF. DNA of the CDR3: TGTGCCAGCAGTTTTGGGTCCAACTATGGCTACACCTTC.

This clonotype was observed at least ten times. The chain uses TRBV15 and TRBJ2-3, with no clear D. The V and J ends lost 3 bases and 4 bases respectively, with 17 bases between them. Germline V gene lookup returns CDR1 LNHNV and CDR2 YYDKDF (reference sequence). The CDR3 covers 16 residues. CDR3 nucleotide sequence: TGTGCCACCAGCAGGCCGGACCCCGGGCTGGCAGATACGCAGTATTTT. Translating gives CATSRPDPGLADTQYF.

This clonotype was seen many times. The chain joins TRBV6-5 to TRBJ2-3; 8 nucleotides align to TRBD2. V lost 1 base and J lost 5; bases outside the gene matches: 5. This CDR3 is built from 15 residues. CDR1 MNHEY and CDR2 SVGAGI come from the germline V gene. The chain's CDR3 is CASSYLGLGGDTQYF. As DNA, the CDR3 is TGTGCCAGCAGTTACTTGGGACTAGGGGGAGATACGCAGTATTTT.

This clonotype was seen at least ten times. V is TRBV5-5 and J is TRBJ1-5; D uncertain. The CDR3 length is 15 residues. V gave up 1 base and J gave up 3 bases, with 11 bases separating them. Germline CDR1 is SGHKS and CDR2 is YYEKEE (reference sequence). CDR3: CASSLSPQHNQPQHF. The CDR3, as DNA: TGTGCCAGCAGCTTGTCGCCCCAGCACAATCAGCCCCAGCATTTT.

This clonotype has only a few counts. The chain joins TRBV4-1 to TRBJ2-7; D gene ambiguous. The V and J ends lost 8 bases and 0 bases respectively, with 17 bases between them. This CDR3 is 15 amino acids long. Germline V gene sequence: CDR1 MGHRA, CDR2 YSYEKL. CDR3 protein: CASGPPGGNSYEQYF. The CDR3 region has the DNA TGCGCCAGCGGGCCGCCGGGCGGAAACTCCTACGAGCAGTACTTC.

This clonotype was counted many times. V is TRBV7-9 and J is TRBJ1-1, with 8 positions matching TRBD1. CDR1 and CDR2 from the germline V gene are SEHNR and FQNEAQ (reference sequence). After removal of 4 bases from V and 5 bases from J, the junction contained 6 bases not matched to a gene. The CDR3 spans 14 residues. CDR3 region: CASSSWTGRTEAFF. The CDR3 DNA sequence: TGTGCCAGCAGCTCCTGGACAGGGAGGACTGAAGCTTTCTTT.

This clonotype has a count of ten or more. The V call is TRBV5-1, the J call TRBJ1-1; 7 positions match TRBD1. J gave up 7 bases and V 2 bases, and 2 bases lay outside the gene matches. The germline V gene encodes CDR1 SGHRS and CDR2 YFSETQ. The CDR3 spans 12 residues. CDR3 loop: CASSLGGNEAFF. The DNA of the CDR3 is TGCGCCAGCAGCTTAGGGGGCAATGAAGCTTTCTTT.

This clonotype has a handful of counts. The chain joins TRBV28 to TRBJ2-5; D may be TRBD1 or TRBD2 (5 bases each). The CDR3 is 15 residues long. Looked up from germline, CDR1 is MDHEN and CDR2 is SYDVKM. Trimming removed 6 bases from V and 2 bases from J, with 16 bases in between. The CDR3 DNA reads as TGTGCCAGCAGCAACCCGGGACGTCCACAAGAGACCCAGTACTTC. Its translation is CASSNPGRPQETQYF.

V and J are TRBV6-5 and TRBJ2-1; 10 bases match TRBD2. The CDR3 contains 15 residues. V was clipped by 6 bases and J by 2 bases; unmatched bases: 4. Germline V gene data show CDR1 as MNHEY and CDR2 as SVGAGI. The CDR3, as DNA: TGTGCCAGCAGAAAGAGCGGGGGGGCCTACAATGAGCAGTTCTTC. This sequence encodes CASRKSGGAYNEQFF.

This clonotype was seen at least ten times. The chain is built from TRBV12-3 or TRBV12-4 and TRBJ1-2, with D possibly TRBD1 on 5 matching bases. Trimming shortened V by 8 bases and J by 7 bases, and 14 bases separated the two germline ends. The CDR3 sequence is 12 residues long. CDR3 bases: TGTGCCAGCGACGGCGGGGCTCGTGGCTACACCTTC. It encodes CASDGGARGYTF.

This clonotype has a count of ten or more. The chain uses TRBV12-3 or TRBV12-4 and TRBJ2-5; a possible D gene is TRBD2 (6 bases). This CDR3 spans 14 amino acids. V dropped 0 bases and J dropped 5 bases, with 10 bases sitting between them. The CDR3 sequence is CASSLAGGGETQYF. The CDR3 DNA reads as TGTGCCAGCAGTTTAGCGGGGGGTGGCGAGACCCAGTACTTC.

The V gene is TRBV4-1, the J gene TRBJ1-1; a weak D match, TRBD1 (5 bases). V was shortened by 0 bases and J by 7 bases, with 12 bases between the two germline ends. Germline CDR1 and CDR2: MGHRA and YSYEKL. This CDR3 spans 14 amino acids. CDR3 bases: TGCGCCAGCAGCCAAGAGGGGGTCAGAAGTGAAGCTTTCTTT. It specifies CASSQEGVRSEAFF.

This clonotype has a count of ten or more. CDR3 DNA: TGTGCCAGCAGCTTAGCCCCGGCTGGCGGGGGAGGAGCAGATACGCAGTATTTT. Translated, it gives CASSLAPAGGGGADTQYF. The chain recombines TRBV7-2 with TRBJ2-3, with TRBD2 matching over 7 bases. CDR1 and CDR2 (germline): SGHTA, FQGNSA. The J segment lost 4 bases and the V segment lost 0 bases, leaving 13 bases of the junction unmatched. CDR3 length: 18 amino acids. The full variable domain, its missing parts supplied by reference TRBV7-2 and TRBJ2-3, is GAGVSQSPSNKVTEKGKDVELRCDPISGHTALYWYRQSLGQGLEFLIYFQGNSAPDKSGLPSDRFSAERTGGSVSTLTIQRTQQEDSAVYLCASSLAPAGGGGADTQYFGPGTRLTVL.

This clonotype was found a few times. This CDR3 is CASSPRQANTDTQYF. CDR3 in DNA: TGTGCCAGCAGTCCCCGGCAGGCCAACACAGATACGCAGTATTTT. This chain links TRBV27 with TRBJ2-3; no clear D. The CDR3 runs 15 residues. Germline values: CDR1 MNHEY, CDR2 SMNVEV (reference sequence). V gave up 5 bases and J gave up 2 bases, with 14 bases separating them.

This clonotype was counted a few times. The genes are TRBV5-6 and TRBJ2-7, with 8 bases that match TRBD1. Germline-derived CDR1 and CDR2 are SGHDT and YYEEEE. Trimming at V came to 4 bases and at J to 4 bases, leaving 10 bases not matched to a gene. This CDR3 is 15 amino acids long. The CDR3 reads CASSPTRDRHYEQYF. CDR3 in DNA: TGTGCCAGCAGCCCGACCCGGGACAGGCATTACGAGCAGTACTTC. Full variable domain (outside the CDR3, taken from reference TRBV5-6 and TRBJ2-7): DAGVTQSPTHLIKTRGQQVTLRCSPKSGHDTVSWYQQALGQGPQFIFQYYEEEERQRGNFPDRFSGHQFPNYSSELNVNALLLGDSALYLCASSPTRDRHYEQYFGPGTRLTVT.

CDR3 sequence (DNA): TGCGCCAGCAGCTTGCTGGGGAGTTATGGCTACACCTTC. It specifies CASSLLGSYGYTF. The chain employs TRBV5-1 and TRBJ1-2; D gene unclear. Germline values: CDR1 SGHRS, CDR2 YFSETQ. V dropped 1 base and J dropped 5 bases, with 9 bases sitting between them. This CDR3 contains 13 residues.

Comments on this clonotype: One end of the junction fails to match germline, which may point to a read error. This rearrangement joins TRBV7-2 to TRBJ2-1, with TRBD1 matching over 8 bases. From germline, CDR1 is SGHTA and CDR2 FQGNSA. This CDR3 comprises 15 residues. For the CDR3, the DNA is TGTGCCAGCAGCCCTTGGACAGGGAGGTCATCTCCCCTCTACTTC. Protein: CASSPWTGRSSPLYF.

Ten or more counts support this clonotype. The CDR3 sequence: CASSLIAANTGELFF. The CDR3 region has the DNA TGTGCCAGCAGCTTGATAGCGGCGAACACCGGGGAGCTGTTTTTT. The chain is built from TRBV11-2 and TRBJ2-2, with D maybe TRBD2 (6 bases). The CDR3 contains 15 residues. Germline V gene lookup returns CDR1 SGHAT and CDR2 FQNNGV. V lost 3 bases and J lost 0, with 8 bases in between. The full variable domain, in which reference TRBV11-2 and TRBJ2-2 provide the parts outside the CDR3, is EAGVAQSPRYKIIEKRQSVAFWCNPISGHATLYWYQQILGQGPKLLIQFQNNGVVDDSQLPKDRFSAERLKGVDSTLKIQPAKLEDSAVYLCASSLIAANTGELFFGEGSRLTVL.

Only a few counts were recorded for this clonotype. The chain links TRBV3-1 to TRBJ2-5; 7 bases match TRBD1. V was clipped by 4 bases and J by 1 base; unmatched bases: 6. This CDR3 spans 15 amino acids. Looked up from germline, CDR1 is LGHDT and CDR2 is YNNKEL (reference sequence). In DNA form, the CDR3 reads TGTGCCAGCAGCCTCCCGGGACAGACCCAAGAGACCCAGTACTTC. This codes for CASSLPGQTQETQYF.

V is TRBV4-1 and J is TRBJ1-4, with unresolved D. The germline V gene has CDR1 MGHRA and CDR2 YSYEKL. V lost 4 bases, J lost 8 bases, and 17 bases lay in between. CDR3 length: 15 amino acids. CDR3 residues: CASSRDGMRNEKLFF. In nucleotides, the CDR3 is TGCGCCAGCAGCCGAGACGGCATGAGGAACGAAAAACTGTTTTTT.